This TCR beta chain originates from a study of T cells after yellow fever vaccination. Study at large: SMART-Seq v4 Ultra Low Input handled preparation of low-cell-number fractions.

Study observations and caveats: Peaking faster, on day 5 versus 15, the secondary response was nonetheless weaker. Subsequent to the booster, the majority of primary-vaccination clones reappeared (96% CD4, 80% to 90% CD8). It was a small share of clonotypes that appeared in both CD4 and CD8 compartments.

A single record per CDR3 protein comes from TCRdb applying MiXCR to the 5' RACE reads. In the table there are more than 350,000 distinct CDR3 sequences, 11% of which are singletons. Concerning this clonotype: Its antigen is unidentified.

CDR1 is LGHNA and CDR2 is YSLEER in the germline V gene. Trimming cost V 5 bases and J 6 bases, with 12 bases left between them. This CDR3 contains 13 residues. This chain links TRBV4-3 with TRBJ2-3; possible D gene TRBD2, 5 bases. The material was PBMCs, obtained on the day of the first yellow fever vaccination. The receptor's source is a man between 18 and 29 years old who received the YFV17D yellow fever vaccine. CDR3: CASSYWGADTQYF. CDR3 nucleotide sequence: TGCGCCAGCAGCTACTGGGGAGCGGATACGCAGTATTTT.